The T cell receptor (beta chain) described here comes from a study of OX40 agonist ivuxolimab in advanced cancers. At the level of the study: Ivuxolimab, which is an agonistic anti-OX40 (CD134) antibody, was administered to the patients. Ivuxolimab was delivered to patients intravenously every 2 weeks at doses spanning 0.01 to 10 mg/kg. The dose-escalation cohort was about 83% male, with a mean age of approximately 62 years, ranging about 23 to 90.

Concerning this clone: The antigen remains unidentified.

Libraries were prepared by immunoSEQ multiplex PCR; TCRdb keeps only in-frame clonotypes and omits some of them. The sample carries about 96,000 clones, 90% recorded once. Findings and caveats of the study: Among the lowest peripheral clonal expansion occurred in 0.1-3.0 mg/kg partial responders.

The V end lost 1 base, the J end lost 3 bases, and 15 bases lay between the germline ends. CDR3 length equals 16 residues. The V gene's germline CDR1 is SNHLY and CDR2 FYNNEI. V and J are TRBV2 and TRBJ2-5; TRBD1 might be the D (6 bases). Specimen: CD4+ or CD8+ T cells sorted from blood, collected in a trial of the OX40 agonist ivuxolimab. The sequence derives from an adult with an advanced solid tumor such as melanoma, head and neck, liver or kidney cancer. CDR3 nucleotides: TGTGCCAGCAGTGAAGGGGGGCTGATTAGGGAAGAGACCCAGTACTTC. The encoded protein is CASSEGGLIREETQYF.